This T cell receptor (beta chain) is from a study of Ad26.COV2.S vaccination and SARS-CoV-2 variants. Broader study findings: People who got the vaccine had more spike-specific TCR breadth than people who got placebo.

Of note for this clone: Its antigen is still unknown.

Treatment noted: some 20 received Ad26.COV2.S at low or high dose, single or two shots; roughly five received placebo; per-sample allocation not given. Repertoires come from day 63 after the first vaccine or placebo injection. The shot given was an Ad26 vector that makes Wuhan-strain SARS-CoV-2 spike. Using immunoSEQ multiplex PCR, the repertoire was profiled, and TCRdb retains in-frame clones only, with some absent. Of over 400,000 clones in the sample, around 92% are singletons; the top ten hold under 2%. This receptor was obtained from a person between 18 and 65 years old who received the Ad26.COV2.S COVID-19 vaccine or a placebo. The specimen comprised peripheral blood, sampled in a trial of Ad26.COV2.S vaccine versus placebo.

This chain's CDR3 is CACGASSGNTIYF. The CDR3 DNA reads as TGTGCTTGCGGAGCCAGCTCTGGAAACACCATATATTTT. The chain uses TRBV7-2 and TRBJ1-3; D remains ambiguous. The length of the CDR3 is 13 residues. Germline V gene lookup returns CDR1 SGHTA and CDR2 FQGNSA.